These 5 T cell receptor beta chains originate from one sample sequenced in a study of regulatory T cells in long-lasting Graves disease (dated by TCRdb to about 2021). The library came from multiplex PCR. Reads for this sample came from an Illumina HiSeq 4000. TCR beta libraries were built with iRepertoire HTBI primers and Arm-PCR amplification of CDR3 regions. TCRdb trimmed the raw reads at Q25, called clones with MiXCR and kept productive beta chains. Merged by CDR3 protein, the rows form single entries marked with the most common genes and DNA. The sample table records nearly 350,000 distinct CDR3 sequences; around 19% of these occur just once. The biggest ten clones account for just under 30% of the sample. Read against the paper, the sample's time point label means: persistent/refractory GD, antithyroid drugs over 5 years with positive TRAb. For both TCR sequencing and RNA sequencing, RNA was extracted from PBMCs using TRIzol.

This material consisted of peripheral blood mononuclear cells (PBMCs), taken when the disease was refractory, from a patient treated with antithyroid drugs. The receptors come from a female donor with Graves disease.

CDR3 protein: CASSTGGGNQPQHF. The CDR3 DNA follows: TGTGCCAGCTCGACAGGGGGCGGCAATCAGCCCCAGCATTTT. The chain carries TRBV19 and TRBJ1-5; 10 positions match TRBD1. The CDR3 loop spans 14 amino acids. CDR1 and CDR2 (germline): LNHDA, SQIVND (reference sequence). V gave up 9 bases and J gave up 2 bases; unmatched junction bases: 4.

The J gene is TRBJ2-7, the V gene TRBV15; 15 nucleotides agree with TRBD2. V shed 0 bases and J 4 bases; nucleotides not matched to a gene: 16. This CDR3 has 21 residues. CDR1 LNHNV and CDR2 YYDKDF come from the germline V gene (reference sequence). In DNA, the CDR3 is TGTGCCACCAGCAGAGATAAAGGGGATCGGACTAGCGGGAGGGCCGTGTACGAGCAGTACTTC. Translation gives CATSRDKGDRTSGRAVYEQYF.

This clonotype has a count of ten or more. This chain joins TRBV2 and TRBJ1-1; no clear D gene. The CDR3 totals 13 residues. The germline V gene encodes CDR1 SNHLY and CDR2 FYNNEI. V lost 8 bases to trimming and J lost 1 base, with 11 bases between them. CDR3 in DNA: TGTGCCAGCTTTTCTACGAGGAACACTGAAGCTTTCTTT. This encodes CASFSTRNTEAFF.

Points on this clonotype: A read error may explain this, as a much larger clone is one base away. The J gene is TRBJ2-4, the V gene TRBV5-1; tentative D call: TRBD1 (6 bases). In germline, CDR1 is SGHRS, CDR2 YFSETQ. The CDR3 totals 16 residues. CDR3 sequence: CASGFRGGLAKNIQYF. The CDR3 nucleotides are TGCGCCAGCGGCTTCAGGGGTGGGCTAGCCAAAAACATTCAGTACTTC.

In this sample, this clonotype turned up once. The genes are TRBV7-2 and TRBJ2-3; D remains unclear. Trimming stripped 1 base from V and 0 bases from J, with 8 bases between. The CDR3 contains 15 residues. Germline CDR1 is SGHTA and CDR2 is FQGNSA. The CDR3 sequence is CASSLGRLSTDTQYF. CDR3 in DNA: TGTGCCAGCAGCTTAGGCCGACTCAGCACAGATACGCAGTATTTT.